This entry is about one T cell receptor beta chain. The antigen remains undetermined. The CDR3 covers 16 residues. V was shortened by 5 bases and J by 2 bases, with 17 bases between the two germline ends. Germline CDR1 is LNHNV and CDR2 is YYDKDF (reference sequence). The PCR used 60 Vbeta and 13 Jbeta primers. Clones were read by immunoSEQ multiplex PCR, and TCRdb kept only the in-frame ones, dropping some. Among around 180,000 clones listed, roughly four fifths were seen once. This entry belongs to a study of cytomegalovirus exposure and HLA in healthy donors. Turning to the study itself: One earlier analysis, a look at approximately 180 million T cells, found roughly 120 million unique TCR beta sequences.

Study-wide results and limits: In an earlier analysis, about 87% or about 30%: the productive usage of most TCR beta V segments. The listing of 150 to 200 TCR beta chains classed them as cytomegalovirus-associated.

This chain links TRBV15 with TRBJ2-3; TRBD1 might be the D (5 bases). The material sequenced was PBMCs. The receptor's source is a man between 18 and 35 years old in good health and CMV-seronegative. CDR3 loop: CATSLGLGALTDTQYF. The CDR3, as DNA: TGTGCCACCAGCCTTGGCTTAGGGGCCCTCACAGATACGCAGTATTTT. Together with reference TRBV15 and TRBJ2-3, the CDR3 gives the full variable domain: DAMVIQNPRYQVTQFGKPVTLSCSQTLNHNVMYWYQQKSSQAPKLLFHYYDKDFNNEADTPDNFQSRRPNTSFCFLDIRSPGLGDTAMYLCATSLGLGALTDTQYFGPGTRLTVL.